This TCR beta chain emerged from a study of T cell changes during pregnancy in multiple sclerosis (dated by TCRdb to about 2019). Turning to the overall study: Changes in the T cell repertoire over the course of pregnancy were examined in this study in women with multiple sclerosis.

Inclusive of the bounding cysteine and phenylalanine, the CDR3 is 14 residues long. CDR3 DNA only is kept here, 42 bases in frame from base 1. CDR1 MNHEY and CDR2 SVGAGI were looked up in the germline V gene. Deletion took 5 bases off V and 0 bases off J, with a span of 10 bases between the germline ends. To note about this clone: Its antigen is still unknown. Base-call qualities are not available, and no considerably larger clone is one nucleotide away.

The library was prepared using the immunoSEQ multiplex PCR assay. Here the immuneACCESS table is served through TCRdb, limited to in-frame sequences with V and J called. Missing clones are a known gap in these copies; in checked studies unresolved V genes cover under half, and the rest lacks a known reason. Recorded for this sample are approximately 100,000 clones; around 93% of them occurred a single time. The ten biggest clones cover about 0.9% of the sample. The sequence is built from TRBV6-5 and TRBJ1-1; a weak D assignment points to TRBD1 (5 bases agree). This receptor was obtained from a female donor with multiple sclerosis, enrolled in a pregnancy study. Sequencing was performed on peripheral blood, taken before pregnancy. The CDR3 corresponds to CASSADSMNTEAFF. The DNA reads TGTGCCAGCAGTGCCGACAGCATGAACACTGAAGCTTTCTTT.